These 21 T cell receptor beta chains were sequenced from one sample in a study of T-cell reconstitution after alpha-beta-depleted transplantation in children. Preparation of the TCRbeta library was carried out with unique molecular identifiers. TCRdb analysed the PCR reads with MiXCR anew, one entry per CDR3 protein. The table has about 360,000 distinct CDR3 sequences, about an eighth seen once. The sample was PBMCs, taken from the stem cell graft. All receptors derive from a human donor who donated a stem cell graft to a child with Fanconi anemia.

There are a few counts of this clonotype. The rearrangement links TRBV7-2 to TRBJ2-2; 9 positions match TRBD1. The ends lost 6 bases at V and 8 bases at J; junction bases unmatched: 13. This CDR3 has 16 residues. Per germline, CDR1 SGHTA and CDR2 FQGNSA. CDR3 sequence (DNA): TGTGCCAGCAGGATAACACAGGGGGCGTCTTCAGGGGAGCTGTTTTTT. Translation gives CASRITQGASSGELFF.

The chain joins TRBV29-1 to TRBJ2-2; 11 bases align to TRBD2. CDR1 and CDR2 (germline): SQVTM, ANQGSEA. The CDR3 has 14 amino acids. The V and J ends lost 6 bases and 6 bases, in that order; junction bases with no gene match: 6. The CDR3 loop is CSVASGGPPGELFF. In nucleotides, the CDR3 is TGCAGCGTGGCTAGCGGGGGGCCACCCGGGGAGCTGTTTTTT.

The chain couples TRBV20-1 to TRBJ1-6; tentatively, D is TRBD1 (5 bases). This CDR3 spans 18 amino acids. The V gene's germline CDR1 is DFQATT and CDR2 SNEGSKA (reference sequence). V was cut by 1 base and J by 7 bases, with 23 bases left in between. DNA of the CDR3: TGCAGTGCTAGAGTCCAAAAGGGGAAGGGATTGAGGAATTCACCCCTCCACTTT. This sequence encodes CSARVQKGKGLRNSPLHF.

This clonotype has a handful of counts. This rearrangement joins TRBV7-6 to TRBJ2-2; no clear D gene. V lost 2 bases, J lost 1 base, and 17 bases lay in between. The CDR3 length is 18 residues. Germline V gene sequence: CDR1 SGHVS, CDR2 FNYEAQ. The CDR3 sequence is CASSLYPLRTQNTGELFF. The DNA of the CDR3 is TGTGCCAGCAGCTTATATCCCCTGAGGACCCAGAACACCGGGGAGCTGTTTTTT.

This clonotype was found a few times. This rearrangement joins TRBV5-1 to TRBJ1-2; D call uncertain. This CDR3 is built from 16 residues. Trimming stripped 2 bases from V and 0 bases from J, with 14 bases between. CDR1 is SGHRS, CDR2 YFSETQ, per germline. In DNA, the CDR3 is TGCGCCAGCAGCTTAGTAATTCAGCCGACTAACTATGGCTACACCTTC. As protein: CASSLVIQPTNYGYTF.

The rearrangement uses TRBV6-1 and TRBJ1-2; D remains ambiguous. V lost 6 bases, J lost 8 bases, and 16 bases lay in between. The CDR3 spans 13 residues. Germline CDR1 reads MNHNS; CDR2 reads SASEGT. The CDR3 DNA reads as TGTGCCAGCAGAACTCCCTTGGGAGGAGGCTACACCTTC. It yields the protein CASRTPLGGGYTF.

The chain has TRBV4-1 and TRBJ1-1; 8 bases agree with TRBD1. CDR3 length: 15 amino acids. V trimming: 0 bases; J trimming: 3 bases; junction bases outside the gene matches: 3. The germline gives CDR1 MGHRA, CDR2 YSYEKL. The CDR3: CASSQDSQGDTEAFF. The CDR3 DNA follows: TGCGCCAGCAGCCAAGATTCACAGGGGGACACTGAAGCTTTCTTT.

This clonotype was recorded once. This chain uses TRBV12-3 or TRBV12-4 with TRBJ2-7; 8 nucleotides match TRBD2. The V segment lost 0 bases and the J segment 0 bases; nucleotides outside the gene matches: 13. The CDR3 is 19 amino acids. The CDR3 sequence is CASSLASRGLAGSSYEQYF. The CDR3, as DNA: TGTGCCAGCAGTTTAGCGTCGCGAGGGTTAGCGGGGAGCTCCTACGAGCAGTACTTC.

This clonotype has at least ten counts. The rearrangement links TRBV18 to TRBJ2-7, with D possibly TRBD2 on 6 matching bases. Trimming took off 4 bases at V and 5 bases at J, with 15 bases between the two ends. CDR3 length equals 14 residues. Germline V gene sequence: CDR1 KGHSH, CDR2 LQKENI. The CDR3 is CASSLGPGDHEQYF. DNA for the CDR3: TGTGCCAGCTCACTTGGCCCGGGGGACCACGAGCAGTACTTC. The variable domain in full, completed from reference TRBV18 and TRBJ2-7, reads NAGVMQNPRHLVRRRGQEARLRCSPMKGHSHVYWYRQLPEEGLKFMVYLQKENIIDESGMPKERFSAEFPKEGPSILRIQQVVRGDSAAYFCASSLGPGDHEQYFGPGTRLTVT.

This sequence joins TRBV5-1 and TRBJ1-4; 7 bases are a match to TRBD1. The CDR3 is 16 amino acids. The V gene end was trimmed by 0 bases and the J gene end by 7 bases; junction bases not matched to a gene: 9. Germline V gene sequence: CDR1 SGHRS, CDR2 YFSETQ. CDR3 bases: TGCGCCAGCAGCTTGGAACCAACAGGGGTATCTGAAAAACTGTTTTTT. It specifies CASSLEPTGVSEKLFF.

This clonotype has only a few counts. The rearrangement links TRBV19 to TRBJ1-1; D perhaps matches TRBD1 (6 bases). V was cut by 3 bases and J by 3 bases, with 11 bases left in between. This CDR3 region has 14 residues. CDR1 and CDR2 (germline): LNHDA, SQIVND (reference sequence). CDR3 in amino acids: CASSMGARYTEAFF. DNA for the CDR3: TGTGCCAGTAGTATGGGGGCTCGGTACACTGAAGCTTTCTTT. Full variable domain (remainder filled in from reference TRBV19 and TRBJ1-1): DGGITQSPKYLFRKEGQNVTLSCEQNLNHDAMYWYRQDPGQGLRLIYYSQIVNDFQKGDIAEGYSVSREKKESFPLTVTSAQKNPTAFYLCASSMGARYTEAFFGQGTRLTVV.

The chain is built from TRBV30 and TRBJ2-3; D is unresolved. V lost 7 bases and J lost 7, with 12 bases in between. CDR3 length: 11 amino acids. The germline CDR1 and CDR2 sequences are GTSNPN and SVGIG (reference sequence). In nucleotides, the CDR3 is TGTGCCTCGGAAACCCGAAATACGCAGTATTTT. This codes for CASETRNTQYF.

The gene calls are TRBV6-1 and TRBJ1-2, with a tentative D call TRBD1 (6 bases). Germline assignment: CDR1 MNHNS and CDR2 SASEGT. The CDR3 extends over 12 amino acids. Trimming removed 5 bases at V and 8 bases at J, with 12 bases between. The CDR3, as DNA: TGTGCCAGCAGTTTGGACAGATTCGGCTACACCTTC. This sequence encodes CASSLDRFGYTF.

This clonotype was recorded many times. The chain joins TRBV20-1 to TRBJ1-6; the D is unclear. The CDR3 consists of 14 residues. The V end was cut by 5 bases, the J end by 4 bases, with 12 bases between. Germline CDR1 is DFQATT and CDR2 is SNEGSKA (reference sequence). The CDR3 loop reads CSAPSKEYNSPLHF. DNA for the CDR3: TGCAGTGCTCCCTCGAAGGAGTATAATTCACCCCTCCACTTT.

This clonotype has ten or more counts. The CDR3 protein is CASSFGINNEQFF. The CDR3 DNA is TGTGCCAGCAGCTTCGGGATTAACAATGAGCAGTTCTTC. The V and J genes are TRBV5-6 and TRBJ2-1; D might be TRBD2 (5 bases). V lost 2 bases, J lost 5 bases, and 8 bases lay in between. Germline-derived CDR1 and CDR2 are SGHDT and YYEEEE. The CDR3 contains 13 residues.

In this sample, this clonotype turned up a few times. V and J are TRBV27 and TRBJ1-1, with TRBD1 as a possible D gene (5 bases). V lost 5 bases and J lost 4, with 11 bases in between. CDR1 is MNHEY, CDR2 SMNVEV, per germline (reference sequence). The CDR3 has 13 residues. CDR3 sequence (DNA): TGTGCCAGCAGTCCCGTAAGGGGCACTGAAGCTTTCTTT. Its translation: CASSPVRGTEAFF.

For this clonotype: It may be a read error: a sequence one base away is much more abundant. The rearrangement uses TRBV11-3 and TRBJ2-1; a possible D gene is TRBD2 (6 bases). The length of the CDR3 is 14 residues. Germline CDR1 is SGHNT and CDR2 is YENEEA. The CDR3 spells CASSFMGGFNEEFF. CDR3 in DNA: TGTGCCAGCAGCTTTATGGGGGGTTTCAATGAGGAGTTCTTC.

A few counts support this clonotype. V usage is TRBV6-1 and J usage is TRBJ2-3; 10 nucleotides match TRBD2. This CDR3 spans 16 amino acids. V lost 6 bases, J lost 4 bases, and 10 bases stayed unmatched. The germline V gene encodes CDR1 MNHNS and CDR2 SASEGT. CDR3 DNA: TGTGCCAGCAGCCCCAAGCGGGGGGGGAAACCAGATACGCAGTATTTT. This encodes CASSPKRGGKPDTQYF.

This clonotype has more than one count but fewer than ten. The chain couples TRBV30 to TRBJ2-7; no definite D call. From germline, CDR1 is GTSNPN and CDR2 SVGIG (reference sequence). Trimming cost V 0 bases and J 7 bases, with 7 bases left between them. The length of the CDR3 is 11 residues. The CDR3 sequence: CAWSVELEQYF. DNA for the CDR3: TGTGCCTGGAGTGTAGAGCTTGAGCAGTACTTC.

This clonotype has a handful of counts. This sequence joins TRBV29-1 and TRBJ2-3, with 7 bases identical to TRBD2. The J segment lost 0 bases and the V segment lost 5 bases, leaving 5 bases of the junction unmatched. Germline V lookup: CDR1 SQVTM, CDR2 ANQGSEA. The CDR3 sequence is 14 residues long. CDR3: CSVLTSVSTDTQYF. The CDR3 nucleotides read TGCAGCGTTTTAACTAGCGTGAGCACAGATACGCAGTATTTT.

This clonotype occurred many times. The V and J genes are TRBV15 and TRBJ2-3; TRBD2 agrees at 13 bases. This CDR3 region has 16 residues. Germline V gene data show CDR1 as LNHNV and CDR2 as YYDKDF (reference sequence). After removal of 1 base from V and 4 bases from J, the junction contained 2 bases not matched to a gene. CDR3 nucleotides: TGTGCCACCAGCAGAGGGACTAGCGGGGGTGCAGATACGCAGTATTTT. Encoded protein: CATSRGTSGGADTQYF.